The entry below describes one T cell receptor (beta chain). The junction departs from germline at one end; a sequencing error may be responsible. This specimen belongs to a study of T-cell reconstitution after alpha-beta-depleted transplantation in children. This CDR3 is built from 14 residues. Germline V lookup: CDR1 LGHNA, CDR2 YNFKEQ. A library of TCRbeta sequences, prepared with unique molecular identifiers, was generated. TCRdb re-called the PCR reads through MiXCR, storing one row per CDR3 protein. The data show hundreds of thousands of distinct CDR3 sequences, 12% seen once. This rearrangement joins TRBV4-2 to TRBJ2-5; D is uncertain. Specimen: PBMCs from the stem cell graft donor, collected from the stem cell graft. This TCR was recovered from a human donor who donated a stem cell graft to a child with acute lymphoblastic leukemia. CDR3 nucleotide sequence: TGTGCCATCAGCCCGGGCCGGATCGGTGAGACCCAGTACTTC. Its translation: CAISPGRIGETQYF.